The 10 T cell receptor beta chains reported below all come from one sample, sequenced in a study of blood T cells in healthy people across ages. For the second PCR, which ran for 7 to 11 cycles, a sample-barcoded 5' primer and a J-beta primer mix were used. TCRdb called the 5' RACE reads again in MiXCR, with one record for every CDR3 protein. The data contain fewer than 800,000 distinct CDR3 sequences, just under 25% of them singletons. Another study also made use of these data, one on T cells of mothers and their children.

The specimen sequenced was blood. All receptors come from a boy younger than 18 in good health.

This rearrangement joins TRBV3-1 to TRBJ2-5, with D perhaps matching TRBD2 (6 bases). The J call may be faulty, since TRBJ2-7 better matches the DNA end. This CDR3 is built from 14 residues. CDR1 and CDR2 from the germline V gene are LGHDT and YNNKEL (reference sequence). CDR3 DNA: TGTGCCAGCAGCGCCCGGGGGACCCCCTACGAGCAGTACTTC. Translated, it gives CASSARGTPYEQYF.

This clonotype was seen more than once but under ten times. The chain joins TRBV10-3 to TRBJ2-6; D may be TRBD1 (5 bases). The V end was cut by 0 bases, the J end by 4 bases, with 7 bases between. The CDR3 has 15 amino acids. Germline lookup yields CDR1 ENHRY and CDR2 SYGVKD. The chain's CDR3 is CAISESGVGANVLTF. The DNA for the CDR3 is TGTGCCATCAGTGAGTCAGGGGTGGGGGCCAACGTCCTGACTTTC.

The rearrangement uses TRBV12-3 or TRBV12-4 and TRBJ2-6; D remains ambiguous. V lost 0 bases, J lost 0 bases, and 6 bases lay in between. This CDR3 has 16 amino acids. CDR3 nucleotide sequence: TGTGCCAGCAGTTTAGCTCGGCCCTCTGGGGCCAACGTCCTGACTTTC. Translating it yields CASSLARPSGANVLTF.

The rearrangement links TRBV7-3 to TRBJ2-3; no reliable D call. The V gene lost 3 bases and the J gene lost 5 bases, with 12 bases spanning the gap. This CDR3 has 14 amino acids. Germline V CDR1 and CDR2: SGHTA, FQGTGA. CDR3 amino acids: CASSFGSPGDTQYF. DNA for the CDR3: TGTGCCAGCAGCTTCGGGTCTCCAGGAGATACGCAGTATTTT.

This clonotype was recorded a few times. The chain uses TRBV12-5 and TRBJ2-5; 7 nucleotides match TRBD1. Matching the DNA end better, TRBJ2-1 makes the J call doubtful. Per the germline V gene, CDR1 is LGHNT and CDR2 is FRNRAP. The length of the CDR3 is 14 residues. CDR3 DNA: TGTGCTAGTGGTTTGAAACAGGGGTTCGCTGAGCAGTTCTTC. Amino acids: CASGLKQGFAEQFF.

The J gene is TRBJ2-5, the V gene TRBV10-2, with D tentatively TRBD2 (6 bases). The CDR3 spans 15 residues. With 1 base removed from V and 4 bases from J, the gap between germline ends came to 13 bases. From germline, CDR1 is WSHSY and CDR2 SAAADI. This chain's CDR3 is CASSEFQGAGETQYF. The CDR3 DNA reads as TGCGCCAGCAGTGAGTTTCAGGGAGCGGGAGAGACCCAGTACTTC.

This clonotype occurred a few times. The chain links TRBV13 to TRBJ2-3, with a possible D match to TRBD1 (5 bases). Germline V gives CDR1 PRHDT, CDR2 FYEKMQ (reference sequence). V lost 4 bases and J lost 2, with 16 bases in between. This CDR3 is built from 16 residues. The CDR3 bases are TGTGCCAGCAGCTCCAACGTGGGGCTCCCCACAGATACGCAGTATTTT. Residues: CASSSNVGLPTDTQYF.

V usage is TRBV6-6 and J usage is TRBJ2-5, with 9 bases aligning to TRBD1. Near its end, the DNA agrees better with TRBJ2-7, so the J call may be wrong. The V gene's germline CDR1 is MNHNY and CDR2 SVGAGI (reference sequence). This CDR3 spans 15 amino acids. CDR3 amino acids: CASSSRDRVYYEQYF. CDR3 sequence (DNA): TGTGCCAGCAGTTCCCGGGACAGGGTGTACTACGAGCAGTACTTC.

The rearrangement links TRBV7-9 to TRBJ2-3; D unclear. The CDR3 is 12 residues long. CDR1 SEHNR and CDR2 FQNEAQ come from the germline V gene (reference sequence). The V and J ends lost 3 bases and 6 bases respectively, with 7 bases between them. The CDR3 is CASSFPDDTQYF. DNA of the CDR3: TGTGCCAGCAGCTTCCCCGACGATACGCAGTATTTT.

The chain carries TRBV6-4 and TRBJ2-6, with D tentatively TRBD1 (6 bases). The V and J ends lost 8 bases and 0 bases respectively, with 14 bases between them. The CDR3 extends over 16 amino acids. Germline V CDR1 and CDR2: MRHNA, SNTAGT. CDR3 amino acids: CASGPGHPSGANVLTF. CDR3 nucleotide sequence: TGTGCCAGCGGACCGGGACATCCCTCTGGGGCCAACGTCCTGACTTTC.